The 27 T cell receptor beta chains presented below share a single source sample, sequenced in a study of response to subunit inactivated influenza vaccine. TCRdb re-analysed the RT-PCR reads in MiXCR, keeping a single row per CDR3 protein. The table lists about 300,000 distinct CDR3 sequences, about 20% of them singletons. The source was PBMCs from blood, collected less than 22 months after vaccination. Receptor source: a man aged 50 to 69 who received an inactivated influenza vaccine.

The chain has TRBV6-1 and TRBJ1-5; no firm D call. The CDR3 consists of 16 residues. Trimming removed 5 bases from V and 3 bases from J, with 17 bases in between. The germline V gene has CDR1 MNHNS and CDR2 SASEGT. CDR3 residues: CASSPIGQVHNQPQHF. The CDR3, as DNA: TGTGCCAGCAGTCCCATCGGGCAGGTCCACAATCAGCCCCAGCATTTT.

This clonotype came up many times. CDR3 nucleotides: TGTGCCAGCACCATCGGGGGAGGGGATGCCTACACCTTC. Translation gives CASTIGGGDAYTF. This chain links TRBV12-3 or TRBV12-4 with TRBJ1-2; D may be TRBD1 (5 bases). V lost 7 bases and J 10 bases, leaving 19 bases between the germline ends. The CDR3 runs to 13 residues.

The sample holds a few counts of this clonotype. This rearrangement joins TRBV20-1 to TRBJ1-1; no firm D call. Germline-derived CDR1 and CDR2 are DFQATT and SNEGSKA (reference sequence). The ends were cut back, 8 bases at V and 2 bases at J, with 18 bases in the middle. This CDR3 region has 14 residues. CDR3 sequence (DNA): TGCAGTCTAACCGGGCCTTTTATAAACACTGAAGCTTTCTTT. Its translation: CSLTGPFINTEAFF.

The chain employs TRBV6-6 and TRBJ1-1, with TRBD1 identical over 7 bases. Germline-derived CDR1 and CDR2 are MNHNY and SVGAGI (reference sequence). Trimming removed 11 bases from V and 1 base from J; junction bases left unmatched: 4. This CDR3 has 12 residues. CDR3 sequence reads: CAARQGNTEAFF. CDR3 coding DNA: TGTGCCGCACGACAGGGGAACACTGAAGCTTTCTTT.

This clonotype was seen a handful of times. The chain has TRBV3-1 and TRBJ2-5; D call uncertain. The CDR3 extends over 15 amino acids. CDR1 and CDR2 from the germline V gene are LGHDT and YNNKEL (reference sequence). V lost 0 bases and J lost 5, with 13 bases in between. DNA for the CDR3: TGTGCCAGCAGCCAAGATCTTCGGGCAGAGGAGACCCAGTACTTC. This codes for CASSQDLRAEETQYF.

This clonotype showed up many times. The V gene is TRBV7-9, the J gene TRBJ2-1; TRBD1 aligns across 9 bases. Unmatched junction bases numbered 7, after V lost 4 bases and J lost 6 bases. CDR3 length: 15 amino acids. Germline-derived CDR1 and CDR2 are SEHNR and FQNEAQ (reference sequence). CDR3 DNA sequence: TGTGCCAGCAGCTCGACAGGGGGAGACTTCAATGAGCAGTTCTTC. It is translated as CASSSTGGDFNEQFF.

The table lists this clonotype with a few counts. The genes are TRBV20-1 and TRBJ1-1, with a possible D match to TRBD1 (5 bases). The CDR3 contains 15 residues. Germline V gene sequence: CDR1 DFQATT, CDR2 SNEGSKA (reference sequence). Trimming removed 3 bases at V and 5 bases at J, with 19 bases between. CDR3 in amino acids: CSARRGEWDSTEAFF. The CDR3 bases are TGCAGTGCTAGGAGGGGAGAGTGGGATTCAACTGAAGCTTTCTTT.

This clonotype has a handful of counts. The rearrangement uses TRBV7-2 and TRBJ2-2, with D perhaps given as TRBD1 or TRBD2 (5 bases each). Deletions cut 1 base from V and 4 bases from J, with 13 bases between. This CDR3 is 16 amino acids long. The germline CDR1 and CDR2 sequences are SGHTA and FQGNSA. The CDR3 DNA follows: TGTGCCAGCAGCTTAGTAGAGGGGCTGGCCACCGGGGAGCTGTTTTTT. It yields the protein CASSLVEGLATGELFF.

The chain has TRBV27 and TRBJ2-3; 12 bases match TRBD2. V shed 5 bases, J shed 4 bases, and the junction held 10 bases outside the gene matches. This CDR3 region has 17 residues. The germline CDR1 and CDR2 sequences are MNHEY and SMNVEV (reference sequence). CDR3 residues: CASSPTGLAGRPDTQYF. DNA of the CDR3: TGTGCCAGCAGTCCGACCGGACTAGCGGGGAGACCAGATACGCAGTATTTT.

The gene calls are TRBV7-9 and TRBJ2-7; a possible D gene is TRBD2 (6 bases). The CDR3 covers 14 residues. Germline values: CDR1 SEHNR, CDR2 FQNEAQ (reference sequence). V was trimmed by 1 base and J by 5 bases, leaving 12 bases between them. The CDR3 is CASSLVGGWHEQYF. In nucleotides, the CDR3 is TGTGCCAGCAGCTTAGTTGGAGGGTGGCACGAGCAGTACTTC.

J is TRBJ1-4 and V is TRBV7-9; D is unresolved. The CDR3 has 16 amino acids. V lost 3 bases, J lost 8 bases, and 19 bases lay in between. Germline lookup yields CDR1 SEHNR and CDR2 FQNEAQ (reference sequence). CDR3 sequence reads: CASSLSRSQLREKLFF. CDR3 coding DNA: TGTGCCAGCAGCTTGTCACGGTCTCAGTTGAGGGAAAAACTGTTTTTT. Looking up the rest from reference TRBV7-9 and TRBJ1-4 gives the full variable domain: DTGVSQNPRHKITKRGQNVTFRCDPISEHNRLYWYRQTLGQGPEFLTYFQNEAQLEKSRLLSDRFSAERPKGSFSTLEIQRTEQGDSAMYLCASSLSRSQLREKLFFGSGTQLSVL.

This clonotype was counted many times. V gene TRBV5-1 combines with J gene TRBJ1-1; 10 nucleotides align to TRBD1. CDR3 length: 16 residues. The germline gives CDR1 SGHRS, CDR2 YFSETQ. V was pared by 0 bases and J by 4 bases, with 6 bases of the junction left unmatched. The CDR3: CASSLERQGAFTEAFF. Here the CDR3 DNA reads TGCGCCAGCAGCTTGGAACGACAGGGGGCATTCACTGAAGCTTTCTTT.

The chain combines TRBV20-1 with TRBJ1-5, with D tentatively TRBD1 (6 bases). CDR1 is DFQATT, CDR2 SNEGSKA, per germline (reference sequence). V was shortened by 3 bases and J by 9 bases, with 12 bases between the two germline ends. This CDR3 region has 12 residues. This CDR3 is CSASGGGGPQHF. The DNA of the CDR3 is TGCAGTGCTAGTGGGGGAGGGGGGCCCCAGCATTTT.

This clonotype was seen a few times. V and J are TRBV7-9 and TRBJ1-1; no definite D call. The V end was cut by 2 bases, the J end by 0 bases, with 7 bases between. CDR1 SEHNR and CDR2 FQNEAQ come from the germline V gene (reference sequence). The CDR3 contains 14 residues. CDR3 sequence reads: CASSLFLVNTEAFF. CDR3 DNA sequence: TGTGCCAGCAGCTTATTTTTGGTGAACACTGAAGCTTTCTTT.

This clonotype was counted between two and nine times. The chain employs TRBV6-1 and TRBJ2-7; possibly TRBD2 for D (6 bases). Deletions cut 6 bases from V and 4 bases from J, with 19 bases between. The CDR3 contains 15 residues. Germline lookup yields CDR1 MNHNS and CDR2 SASEGT. The CDR3 bases are TGTGCCAGCAGACGCGGGAATGGACGGACTTACGAGCAGTACTTC. Its protein product is CASRRGNGRTYEQYF.

The CDR3 DNA is TGTGCCAGCAGTTTGCCAGGGGCGGTTAGCTACACCTTC. Translating it yields CASSLPGAVSYTF. The rearrangement links TRBV28 to TRBJ1-2; tentatively, D is TRBD1 (6 bases). The length of the CDR3 is 13 residues. Germline V gives CDR1 MDHEN, CDR2 SYDVKM. With 3 bases removed from V and 9 bases from J, the gap between germline ends came to 14 bases.

This clonotype occurred a few times. The chain recombines TRBV10-3 with TRBJ1-4, with 8 bases matching TRBD1. CDR1 is ENHRY, CDR2 SYGVKD, per germline. CDR3 length: 16 amino acids. The V gene end was trimmed by 6 bases and the J gene end by 0 bases; junction bases not matched to a gene: 6. The CDR3: CAIRPGQDATNEKLFF. In DNA, the CDR3 is TGTGCCATCAGACCGGGACAGGATGCAACTAATGAAAAACTGTTTTTT.

This clonotype was detected a few times. The J gene is TRBJ2-5, the V gene TRBV4-1; D tentatively fits TRBD1 or TRBD2 (5 bases each). The germline CDR1 and CDR2 sequences are MGHRA and YSYEKL. V gave up 5 bases and J gave up 1 base, with 14 bases separating them. The CDR3 length is 15 residues. The DNA of the CDR3 is TGCGCCAGCAGCAGACTTTCGGGGACCCAAGAGACCCAGTACTTC. It specifies CASSRLSGTQETQYF.

This chain uses TRBV28 with TRBJ1-2; 7 bases fit TRBD1. Germline values: CDR1 MDHEN, CDR2 SYDVKM. Trimming at V came to 3 bases and at J to 0 bases, leaving 22 bases not matched to a gene. The CDR3 has 21 residues. The DNA of the CDR3 is TGTGCCAGCAGTTTTGGTAAACACAGACCCCCCAGGGGACAGACTAACTATGGCTACACCTTC. Translating it yields CASSFGKHRPPRGQTNYGYTF.

The chain joins TRBV5-6 to TRBJ1-6; tentatively, D is TRBD1 (5 bases). The CDR3 covers 15 residues. Germline V gives CDR1 SGHDT, CDR2 YYEEEE. The germline V and J ends were trimmed by 2 bases and 9 bases, with 15 bases remaining between them. The CDR3: CASSFQGDIGSPLHF. The CDR3 DNA reads as TGTGCCAGCAGCTTCCAGGGTGATATTGGTTCACCCCTCCACTTT.

This clonotype came up many times. The V gene is TRBV7-2, the J gene TRBJ1-5, with a weak D call TRBD1 (5 bases). V was shortened by 6 bases and J by 0 bases, with 9 bases between the two germline ends. Germline lookup yields CDR1 SGHTA and CDR2 FQGNSA. CDR3 length: 14 amino acids. In DNA form, the CDR3 reads TGTGCCAGCAGTCGAGGGGCTAGCAATCAGCCCCAGCATTTT. Residues: CASSRGASNQPQHF.

V usage is TRBV10-3 and J usage is TRBJ2-3; 8 bases are a match to TRBD1. Germline lookup yields CDR1 ENHRY and CDR2 SYGVKD. V was clipped by 6 bases and J by 1 base; unmatched bases: 6. The CDR3 consists of 15 residues. The CDR3 is CAISIMTGGTDTQYF. CDR3 bases: TGTGCCATCAGCATAATGACAGGGGGCACAGATACGCAGTATTTT.

This clonotype was recorded at least ten times. The chain is built from TRBV7-2 and TRBJ2-5, with D maybe TRBD2 (6 bases). CDR1 is SGHTA, CDR2 FQGNSA, per germline. V lost 5 bases to trimming and J lost 4 bases, with 11 bases between them. CDR3 size: 13 residues. CDR3 in DNA: TGTGCCAGCAGCCCCCGGGGGTTAGAGACCCAGTACTTC. Amino acids: CASSPRGLETQYF. Based on the CDR3 plus reference TRBV7-2 and TRBJ2-5, the full variable domain is GAGVSQSPSNKVTEKGKDVELRCDPISGHTALYWYRQSLGQGLEFLIYFQGNSAPDKSGLPSDRFSAERTGGSVSTLTIQRTQQEDSAVYLCASSPRGLETQYFGPGTRLLVL.

This clonotype was recorded a few times. CDR3: CASSLSGGRANQPQHF. CDR3 coding DNA: TGTGCCAGCAGCTTATCGGGCGGCAGGGCCAATCAGCCCCAGCATTTT. The V gene is TRBV7-2, the J gene TRBJ1-5; perhaps TRBD1 as D (5 bases). Trimming shortened V by 2 bases and J by 3 bases, and 14 bases separated the two germline ends. This CDR3 has 16 residues. CDR1 is SGHTA and CDR2 is FQGNSA in the germline V gene.

This clonotype was recorded many times. CDR3 bases: TGCAGTGCTAGCGCGCAGGGGGCTGGAGCTTTCTTT. Protein product: CSASAQGAGAFF. The chain recombines TRBV20-1 with TRBJ1-1; 8 nucleotides agree with TRBD1. The V segment lost 3 bases and the J segment 10 bases; nucleotides outside the gene matches: 7. Germline V gives CDR1 DFQATT, CDR2 SNEGSKA (reference sequence). CDR3 length: 12 amino acids.

This chain uses TRBV6-2 or TRBV6-3 with TRBJ1-5, with D perhaps TRBD1 (6 bases). This CDR3 is 14 amino acids long. Trimming left V 7 bases short and J 3 bases short, with 13 bases between. Per the germline V gene, CDR1 is MNHEY and CDR2 is SVGEGT. The CDR3 DNA reads as TGTGCCAGCAACACAGGGACCCTCAATCAGCCCCAGCATTTT. Translation: CASNTGTLNQPQHF.

A remark on this clonotype: Since the CDR3 does not end with the conserved phenylalanine or tryptophan, this likely comes from a read error. The chain joins TRBV27 to TRBJ2-1; D might be TRBD1 (5 bases). The length of the CDR3 is 13 residues. V was trimmed by 8 bases and J by 4 bases, leaving 12 bases between them. Germline CDR1 MNHEY, CDR2 SMNVEV (reference sequence). The DNA for the CDR3 is TGTGCCAGCGGGGCAGGCCCATACAATGAGCAGTTCTTA. Amino acids: CASGAGPYNEQFL.